This is a list of T cell receptor beta chains from one sample in a study of control samples from healthy donors and cancer patients. Libraries were prepared by immunoSEQ multiplex PCR; TCRdb keeps only in-frame clonotypes and omits some of them. The table shows 260,000 or so clones, with about 80% occurring only once. Sample: PBMCs. These receptor sequences come from a woman aged 60-70 years with lung cancer. Both conserved end residues are part of each CDR3. D genes are given only for firm matches. Rows may omit the clone size; those that give it use once, few, many or a size class.

clone_size: .; cdr3_length: 18; d_call: .; j_call: TRBJ1-5; v_call: TRBV1; cdr3_nt: TGCACCAGCAGCCAAGGGGCGGACAGGGGTTGGGGCAATCAGCCCCAGCATTTT; cdr3_aa: CTSSQGADRGWGNQPQHF
clone_size: .; cdr3_length: 14; d_call: TRBD1; j_call: TRBJ1-2; v_call: TRBV4-2; cdr3_nt: TGTGCCAGCAGCCAAGGGGACAGGGGGCTTGGCTACACCTTC; cdr3_aa: CASSQGDRGLGYTF
clone_size: .; cdr3_length: 14; d_call: .; j_call: TRBJ1-5; v_call: TRBV7-9; cdr3_nt: TGTGCCAGCAGCTCTCAGCTTGGGGGTCAGCCCCAGCATTTT; cdr3_aa: CASSSQLGGQPQHF
clone_size: .; cdr3_length: 13; d_call: TRBD1; j_call: TRBJ1-1; v_call: TRBV19; cdr3_nt: TGTGCCAGTAGTGACAGGGGGAACACTGAAGCTTTCTTT; cdr3_aa: CASSDRGNTEAFF
clone_size: .; cdr3_length: 13; d_call: .; j_call: TRBJ2-5; v_call: TRBV6-5; cdr3_nt: TGTGCCAGCAGTTACCGGGGCAGAGAGACCCAGTACTTC; cdr3_aa: CASSYRGRETQYF
clone_size: .; cdr3_length: 12; d_call: .; j_call: TRBJ1-4; v_call: TRBV12-3/TRBV12-4; cdr3_nt: TGTGCCAGCACGAGGGGCACTGAAAAACTGTTTTTT; cdr3_aa: CASTRGTEKLFF
clone_size: .; cdr3_length: 13; d_call: TRBD1; j_call: TRBJ1-1; v_call: TRBV6-1; cdr3_nt: TGTGCCAGCAGTGAGACAGGGGGCAATGAAGCTTTCTTT; cdr3_aa: CASSETGGNEAFF
clone_size: .; cdr3_length: 15; d_call: .; j_call: TRBJ2-7; v_call: TRBV10-3; cdr3_nt: TGTGCCATCAGTGAGTCTGCGGGGCGGACCTACGAGCAGTACTTC; cdr3_aa: CAISESAGRTYEQYF
clone_size: .; cdr3_length: 15; d_call: .; j_call: TRBJ1-5; v_call: TRBV6-5; cdr3_nt: TGTGCCAGCAGGAATTACAGGGACGGCAATCAGCCCCAGCATTTT; cdr3_aa: CASRNYRDGNQPQHF
clone_size: .; cdr3_length: 14; d_call: .; j_call: TRBJ2-3; v_call: TRBV25-1; cdr3_nt: TGTGCCAGCAGTGAGACTAGTAGTCTGGATACGCAGTATTTT; cdr3_aa: CASSETSSLDTQYF
clone_size: .; cdr3_length: 15; d_call: TRBD2; j_call: TRBJ2-5; v_call: TRBV5-1; cdr3_nt: TGCGCCAGCAGCCGGGAACTAGCGGGAGGAGAGACCCAGTACTTC; cdr3_aa: CASSRELAGGETQYF
clone_size: .; cdr3_length: 14; d_call: .; j_call: TRBJ1-6; v_call: TRBV11-2; cdr3_nt: TGTGCCAGCAGCTTAGACAGAACTTATTCACCCCTCCACTTT; cdr3_aa: CASSLDRTYSPLHF
clone_size: once; cdr3_length: 12; d_call: .; j_call: TRBJ2-1; v_call: TRBV3-1/TRBV3-2; cdr3_nt: TGTGCCAGCAGCCAACTTCCCAATGAGCAGTTCTTC; cdr3_aa: CASSQLPNEQFF
clone_size: .; cdr3_length: 12; d_call: .; j_call: TRBJ2-2; v_call: TRBV18; cdr3_nt: TGTGCCAGCTCACCAGCGTCGGGGGAGCTGTTTTTT; cdr3_aa: CASSPASGELFF
clone_size: .; cdr3_length: 13; d_call: .; j_call: TRBJ2-5; v_call: TRBV6-5; cdr3_nt: TGTGCCAGCAGGGCGTCCACCCAAGAGACCCAGTACTTC; cdr3_aa: CASRASTQETQYF
clone_size: once; cdr3_length: 14; d_call: .; j_call: TRBJ2-7; v_call: TRBV6-5; cdr3_nt: TGTGCCAGCGGGCAGGGCGCGAACACCTACGAGCAGTACTTC; cdr3_aa: CASGQGANTYEQYF
clone_size: .; cdr3_length: 15; d_call: .; j_call: TRBJ1-4; v_call: TRBV29-1; cdr3_nt: TGCAGCGTTGCGCCGGGGAGTGCAACTAATGAAAAACTGTTTTTT; cdr3_aa: CSVAPGSATNEKLFF
clone_size: .; cdr3_length: 14; d_call: TRBD1; j_call: TRBJ1-4; v_call: TRBV7-9; cdr3_nt: TGTGCCACTGAGTGGACAGGAGCGAATGAAAAACTGTTTTTT; cdr3_aa: CATEWTGANEKLFF
clone_size: .; cdr3_length: 12; d_call: .; j_call: TRBJ2-2; v_call: TRBV6-5; cdr3_nt: TGTGCCAGCAGTTACAACCCCGGGGAGCTGTTTTTT; cdr3_aa: CASSYNPGELFF
clone_size: once; cdr3_length: 12; d_call: .; j_call: TRBJ1-4; v_call: TRBV12-3/TRBV12-4; cdr3_nt: TGTGCCAGCAGTTTCGGTCCCCCTCGGATGTTTTTT; cdr3_aa: CASSFGPPRMFF
clone_size: .; cdr3_length: 13; d_call: TRBD1; j_call: TRBJ2-1; v_call: TRBV9; cdr3_nt: TGTGCCAGCAGCCCTGGGACAGAGAGGGAGCAGTTCTTC; cdr3_aa: CASSPGTEREQFF
clone_size: .; cdr3_length: 14; d_call: .; j_call: TRBJ1-1; v_call: TRBV7-3; cdr3_nt: TGTGCCAGCAGCTTAATGGGGGTTGGCACTGAAGCTTTCTTT; cdr3_aa: CASSLMGVGTEAFF
clone_size: .; cdr3_length: 16; d_call: TRBD1; j_call: TRBJ1-5; v_call: TRBV6-1; cdr3_nt: TGTGCCAGCAGTGGGGGACAGCGTCGGGAAAATCAGCCCCAGCATTTT; cdr3_aa: CASSGGQRRENQPQHF
clone_size: .; cdr3_length: 13; d_call: TRBD1; j_call: TRBJ1-2; v_call: TRBV18; cdr3_nt: TGTGCCAGCTCACCGACAGGGAGTAGTGGCTACACCTTC; cdr3_aa: CASSPTGSSGYTF
clone_size: few; cdr3_length: 13; d_call: .; j_call: TRBJ1-2; v_call: TRBV6-6; cdr3_nt: TGTGCCAGCAGACGGGACACCAACTATGGCTACACCTTC; cdr3_aa: CASRRDTNYGYTF
clone_size: .; cdr3_length: 15; d_call: .; j_call: TRBJ2-1; v_call: TRBV11-3; cdr3_nt: TGTGCCAGCAGCTTGGGTCAGGTTGGCAACAATGAGCAGTTCTTC; cdr3_aa: CASSLGQVGNNEQFF
clone_size: .; cdr3_length: 14; d_call: .; j_call: TRBJ2-2; v_call: TRBV19; cdr3_nt: TGTGCCAGTAGCCCGACAGAGGACACCGGGGAGCTGTTTTTT; cdr3_aa: CASSPTEDTGELFF
clone_size: .; cdr3_length: 15; d_call: TRBD2; j_call: TRBJ2-5; v_call: TRBV20-1; cdr3_nt: TGCAGTGCTAGTACGCTAGCGGGGGGGCAAGAGACCCAGTACTTC; cdr3_aa: CSASTLAGGQETQYF
clone_size: .; cdr3_length: 11; d_call: .; j_call: TRBJ1-2; v_call: TRBV20-1; cdr3_nt: TGCAGTGCTGGAGTCCTGGGTGGCTACACCTTC; cdr3_aa: CSAGVLGGYTF
clone_size: .; cdr3_length: 15; d_call: TRBD2; j_call: TRBJ2-3; v_call: TRBV19; cdr3_nt: TGTGCCAGTATACCCGGGACGGGGGGGCCTTATACGCAGTATTTT; cdr3_aa: CASIPGTGGPYTQYF
clone_size: once; cdr3_length: 14; d_call: .; j_call: TRBJ1-4; v_call: TRBV5-6; cdr3_nt: TGTGCCAGCAGCTTGGGGAGGGTAAGAGAAAAACTGTTTTTT; cdr3_aa: CASSLGRVREKLFF
clone_size: once; cdr3_length: 14; d_call: .; j_call: TRBJ2-7; v_call: TRBV3-1/TRBV3-2; cdr3_nt: TGTGCCAGCAGCCTTAGCGGTAACTCCTACGAGCAGTACTTC; cdr3_aa: CASSLSGNSYEQYF
clone_size: .; cdr3_length: 15; d_call: TRBD1; j_call: TRBJ1-2; v_call: TRBV7-9; cdr3_nt: TGTGCCAGCAGCTTAAACCTGGGACAGGGGCTCGGCTACACCTTC; cdr3_aa: CASSLNLGQGLGYTF
clone_size: few; cdr3_length: 17; d_call: .; j_call: TRBJ1-3; v_call: TRBV4-1; cdr3_nt: TGCGCCAGCAGCCCCTTCCGGGACGTGGTCTCTGGAAACACCATATATTTT; cdr3_aa: CASSPFRDVVSGNTIYF
clone_size: .; cdr3_length: 13; d_call: TRBD1; j_call: TRBJ2-7; v_call: TRBV5-1; cdr3_nt: TGCGCCAGCAGCTCGGGACAGCTAAACGAGCAGTACTTC; cdr3_aa: CASSSGQLNEQYF
clone_size: .; cdr3_length: 14; d_call: TRBD2; j_call: TRBJ2-5; v_call: TRBV2; cdr3_nt: TGTGCCAGCAGCTGGACTAGCGAACAAGAGACCCAGTACTTC; cdr3_aa: CASSWTSEQETQYF
clone_size: .; cdr3_length: 13; d_call: .; j_call: TRBJ1-1; v_call: TRBV28; cdr3_nt: TGTGCCAGCAGTTTACAGGGGCTAACTGAAGCTTTCTTT; cdr3_aa: CASSLQGLTEAFF
clone_size: .; cdr3_length: 15; d_call: .; j_call: TRBJ2-7; v_call: TRBV18; cdr3_nt: TGTGCCAGCTCACTCCGAAGATTCTTGACGAGCGAGCAGTACTTC; cdr3_aa: CASSLRRFLTSEQYF
clone_size: .; cdr3_length: 12; d_call: .; j_call: TRBJ1-1; v_call: TRBV18; cdr3_nt: TGTGCCAGCTCACCTTCCGGCCGGGAAGCTTTCTTT; cdr3_aa: CASSPSGREAFF
clone_size: .; cdr3_length: 13; d_call: .; j_call: TRBJ2-2; v_call: TRBV4-2; cdr3_nt: TGTGCCAGCAGCCCAACAATTACCGGGGAGCTGTTTTTT; cdr3_aa: CASSPTITGELFF
clone_size: .; cdr3_length: 16; d_call: .; j_call: TRBJ1-1; v_call: TRBV4-1; cdr3_nt: TGCGCCAGCAGCCAAGGGGCGGGGGGGATGAACACTGAAGCTTTCTTT; cdr3_aa: CASSQGAGGMNTEAFF
clone_size: .; cdr3_length: 14; d_call: .; j_call: TRBJ2-2; v_call: TRBV18; cdr3_nt: TGTGCCAGCTCACCAGTTGCGGGGACCGGGGAGCTGTTTTTT; cdr3_aa: CASSPVAGTGELFF
clone_size: .; cdr3_length: 16; d_call: .; j_call: TRBJ2-6; v_call: TRBV24-1; cdr3_nt: TGTGCCACCAGTGGGACACACAATTCTGGGGCCAACGTCCTGACTTTC; cdr3_aa: CATSGTHNSGANVLTF
clone_size: .; cdr3_length: 16; d_call: TRBD2; j_call: TRBJ2-7; v_call: TRBV2; cdr3_nt: TGTGCCAGCACCGGAAGACTAGCGGGACCTTACTACGAGCAGTACTTC; cdr3_aa: CASTGRLAGPYYEQYF
clone_size: few; cdr3_length: 12; d_call: .; j_call: TRBJ2-7; v_call: TRBV2; cdr3_nt: TGTGCCAGCAGTCTCTCTAGGGACGAGCAGTACTTC; cdr3_aa: CASSLSRDEQYF
clone_size: .; cdr3_length: 16; d_call: .; j_call: TRBJ1-3; v_call: TRBV11-2; cdr3_nt: TGTGCCAGCAGCCTACTACCCCAGGGGTCGGGAAACACCATATATTTT; cdr3_aa: CASSLLPQGSGNTIYF
clone_size: .; cdr3_length: 18; d_call: TRBD1; j_call: TRBJ2-1; v_call: TRBV27; cdr3_nt: TGTGCCAGCAGTTTCTGGACAGGGCTTCCTAGCTCCTACAATGAGCAGTTCTTC; cdr3_aa: CASSFWTGLPSSYNEQFF
clone_size: .; cdr3_length: 13; d_call: .; j_call: TRBJ1-1; v_call: TRBV9; cdr3_nt: TGTGCCAGCAGCCCAGGGACCGTGTCAGAAGCTTTCTTT; cdr3_aa: CASSPGTVSEAFF
clone_size: .; cdr3_length: 15; d_call: .; j_call: TRBJ1-3; v_call: TRBV30; cdr3_nt: TGTGCCTGGAATTCAGACCGGGCAGGAGGAAACACCATATATTTT; cdr3_aa: CAWNSDRAGGNTIYF